A selection of T cell receptor beta chains follows, all from one sample in a study of graft-versus-host responses after intestinal transplantation. Sequencing was performed with immunoSEQ multiplex PCR; in TCRdb, only in-frame clones are kept and a portion is missing. This table has roughly 10,000 clones, roughly 38% appearing once. The source was alloreactive CD8+ T cells from a mixed lymphocyte reaction culture, collected before intestinal transplant. The receptors originated from a human patient who received an intestinal transplant. Both conserved end residues are part of each CDR3. D genes are given only for firm matches. Clone size is shown for a subset of rows, as once, few, many or a class of expanded clone.

TRBV7-9	-	TRBJ2-4	-	TGTGCCAGCAGCTGGGACTTCTCCGAAAACATTCAGTACTTC	CASSWDFSENIQYF
TRBV4-1	few	TRBJ2-1	-	TGCGCCAGCAGCCAAGTAGAGGGTAGCAATGAGCAGTTCTTC	CASSQVEGSNEQFF
TRBV5-8	-	TRBJ2-1	-	TGTGCCAGCAGCACGACAGATCACAATGAGCAGTTCTTC	CASSTTDHNEQFF
TRBV7-9	medium-sized	TRBJ2-7	-	TGTGCCAGCAGCTTAGACAGTATGTACTTC	CASSLDSMYF
TRBV29-1	-	TRBJ2-7	TRBD1	TGCAGCGTTGGGCCGACAGGGGCCTACGAGCAGTACTTC	CSVGPTGAYEQYF
TRBV30	few	TRBJ2-1	TRBD2	TGTGCCTGGAGTTGGGGAGCGGGGAATGAGCAGTTCTTC	CAWSWGAGNEQFF
TRBV11-3	-	TRBJ2-6	-	TGTGCCAGCAGCCCCCGGGAGGGGGCCAACGTCCTGACTTTC	CASSPREGANVLTF
TRBV6-4	medium-sized	TRBJ2-6	-	TGTGCCAGCAGTGGAAACAGCTCTGGGGCCAACGTCCTGACTTTC	CASSGNSSGANVLTF
TRBV6-1	few	TRBJ2-1	-	TGTGCCAGCAGGTCGGACGGGGTTCCCTACAATGAGCAGTTCTTC	CASRSDGVPYNEQFF
TRBV11-3	-	TRBJ2-1	-	TGTGCCAGCAGCCCCGGTTACTTCGATGACTCCTACAATGAGCAGTTCTTC	CASSPGYFDDSYNEQFF
TRBV28	medium-sized	TRBJ2-7	TRBD2	TGTGCCAGCAGTTCACCCCAGGGTAGAGGGGCTAGCGGACCCGTCCTCTACGAGCAGTACTTC	CASSSPQGRGASGPVLYEQYF
TRBV15	few	TRBJ2-3	TRBD2	TGTGCCACCAGCAGGGAGGGAGCGGGAGTAGATACGCAGTATTTT	CATSREGAGVDTQYF
TRBV28	-	TRBJ2-7	-	TGTGCCAGCAGTTTGTTCTGGGAGATACGAGAATACGAGCAGTACTTC	CASSLFWEIREYEQYF
TRBV9	-	TRBJ2-3	TRBD1	TGTGCCAGCAGTCTCTGGGACAGGGGATTCCTTCGATTCACAGATACGCAGTATTTT	CASSLWDRGFLRFTDTQYF
TRBV4-1	medium-sized	TRBJ2-7	-	TGCGCCAGCAGCCAAGAGGCAGGTTACTACGAGCAGTACTTC	CASSQEAGYYEQYF
TRBV10-1	-	TRBJ2-7	-	TGCGCCAGCAAGGTCCAGGGCCTCCCGAAAGACGAGCAGTACTTC	CASKVQGLPKDEQYF
TRBV19	-	TRBJ1-6	TRBD1	TGTGCCTCCCGCCCGGCAGGGGGTTCACCCCTCCACTTT	CASRPAGGSPLHF
TRBV4-2	few	TRBJ2-1	-	TGTGCCAGCAGCCAAGCGGGATGGACCAATGAGCAGTTCTTC	CASSQAGWTNEQFF
TRBV6-4	few	TRBJ2-3	-	TGTGCCAGCAGTGACGGGACTAGCACAGATACGCAGTATTTT	CASSDGTSTDTQYF
TRBV29-1	medium-sized	TRBJ2-7	TRBD2	TGCAGCGTTAGGACTAGCGGGAGCTACGAGCAGTACTTC	CSVRTSGSYEQYF
TRBV7-9	medium-sized	TRBJ2-7	-	TGTGCCAGCAGCAGTGACAGTGCCGAGCAGTACTTC	CASSSDSAEQYF
TRBV9	medium-sized	TRBJ2-5	TRBD2	TGTGCCAGCAGCGGGTTAGCGGGGGAGGAGACCCAGTACTTC	CASSGLAGEETQYF
TRBV9	medium-sized	TRBJ1-3	-	TGTGCCAGCAGCGCAGTCGCGGGGACTTACTCTGGAAACACCATATATTTT	CASSAVAGTYSGNTIYF
TRBV7-6	-	TRBJ1-3	TRBD1	TGTGCCAGCAGCTTCTACGAATGGGACAGCTCTGGAAACACCATATATTTT	CASSFYEWDSSGNTIYF
TRBV7-6	few	TRBJ2-3	-	TGTGCCAGCAGCTTGCTTGGGCCAGATACGCAGTATTTT	CASSLLGPDTQYF
TRBV30	-	TRBJ2-6	-	TGTGCCTGGAGTCTAGGCTCTGGGGCCAACGTCCTGACTTTC	CAWSLGSGANVLTF
TRBV27	few	TRBJ2-1	TRBD2	TGTGCCAGCAGTCCACGACTAGCGGCATACTACAATGAGCAGTTCTTC	CASSPRLAAYYNEQFF
TRBV6-1	few	TRBJ2-5	-	TGTGCCAGCAGTGAAAATAAGTTTAACACAGCCCAAGAGACCCAGTACTTC	CASSENKFNTAQETQYF
TRBV7-3	few	TRBJ2-7	TRBD1	TGTGCCAGCAGCCCCTACAGGGGCTACGAGCAGTACTTC	CASSPYRGYEQYF
TRBV7-8	-	TRBJ2-3	TRBD2	TGTGCCAGCAGTCCATTGACCGGGAGGACAGATACGCAGTATTTT	CASSPLTGRTDTQYF
TRBV27	-	TRBJ2-7	-	TGTGCCAGCAGTAACCGAGTCGTCGCCACCTACGAGCAGTACTTC	CASSNRVVATYEQYF
TRBV6-4	-	TRBJ1-5	TRBD1	TGTGCCAGCAGTGCTCCGGGACAGGGCTCTGGGAGCAATCAGCCCCAGCATTTT	CASSAPGQGSGSNQPQHF
TRBV29-1	few	TRBJ1-2	TRBD1	TGCAGCGCGACAGGGTCTAACTATGGCTACACCTTC	CSATGSNYGYTF
TRBV28	-	TRBJ1-1	TRBD1	TGTGCCAGCAGCTTCGGACAGGGAAGATGGTACACTGAAGCTTTCTTT	CASSFGQGRWYTEAFF
TRBV6-5	-	TRBJ1-1	-	TGTGCCAGCAGTGATCAGGGCAACACTGAAGCTTTCTTT	CASSDQGNTEAFF
TRBV29-1	-	TRBJ2-3	-	TGCAGCGTTGAAGGCACGGGACTCACAGATACGCAGTATTTT	CSVEGTGLTDTQYF
TRBV7-9	few	TRBJ1-4	-	TGTGCCAGCAGCTCCAGGGGAAAACTGTTTTTT	CASSSRGKLFF
TRBV2	few	TRBJ2-7	-	TGTTCCAGGCAGGCGACGGCATACGATTTCTACGAGCAGTACTTC	CSRQATAYDFYEQYF